A selection of T cell receptor beta chains follows, all from one sample in a study of T cells and Merkel cell carcinoma outcomes. TCRdb keeps only in-frame clones here, not all; method: immunoSEQ multiplex PCR. The data contain about 15,000 clones, around 90% of them singletons. Input material: tumor tissue from Merkel cell carcinoma. Source of these receptors: a human donor with Merkel cell carcinoma. The CDR3 runs from the conserved cysteine through the conserved F or W. The size field is filled for only some rows; it gives once, few, many or a size class.

CDR3 protein: CASSPPAEQYF; V gene: TRBV6-1; clone size: NA; J gene: TRBJ2-7
CDR3 protein: CASSPREATKNIQYF; V gene: TRBV7-9; clone size: once; J gene: TRBJ2-4
CDR3 protein: CASSIRGEDRVHNEQFF; V gene: TRBV19; clone size: NA; J gene: TRBJ2-1
CDR3 protein: CASSPAGTNGEETQYF; V gene: TRBV18; clone size: NA; J gene: TRBJ2-5
CDR3 protein: CASSKRTSGGNEQYF; V gene: TRBV7-2; clone size: NA; J gene: TRBJ2-7
CDR3 protein: CACPRISSYNEQFF; V gene: TRBV30; clone size: NA; J gene: TRBJ2-1
CDR3 protein: CASSLNFWGFMNTEAFF; V gene: TRBV4-1; clone size: NA; J gene: TRBJ1-1
CDR3 protein: CASSLVRGGSGANVLTF; V gene: TRBV7-2; clone size: NA; J gene: TRBJ2-6
CDR3 protein: CASSSGTGVADTGELFF; V gene: TRBV5-4; clone size: NA; J gene: TRBJ2-2
CDR3 protein: CASSRTGGARETQYF; V gene: TRBV6-6; clone size: NA; J gene: TRBJ2-5
CDR3 protein: CASSPAGGQGYEQYF; V gene: TRBV7-9; clone size: NA; J gene: TRBJ2-7
CDR3 protein: CAISKRLDEDTQYF; V gene: TRBV10-3; clone size: NA; J gene: TRBJ2-3
CDR3 protein: CASSSGGILSQPQHF; V gene: TRBV18; clone size: NA; J gene: TRBJ1-5
CDR3 protein: CASTHTVGQGKAFF; V gene: TRBV7-9; clone size: NA; J gene: TRBJ1-1
CDR3 protein: CASSLVPNTEAFF; V gene: TRBV5-1; clone size: once; J gene: TRBJ1-1
CDR3 protein: CASSLMRDTEAFF; V gene: TRBV7-3; clone size: NA; J gene: TRBJ1-1
CDR3 protein: CSVDGLIAGTQYF; V gene: TRBV29-1; clone size: NA; J gene: TRBJ2-3
CDR3 protein: CASSFSLAEHSFYRTDTQYF; V gene: TRBV5-1; clone size: NA; J gene: TRBJ2-3
CDR3 protein: CASSRPKTYEQYF; V gene: TRBV6-5; clone size: NA; J gene: TRBJ2-7
CDR3 protein: CASSLYRGHRETQYF; V gene: TRBV7-8; clone size: NA; J gene: TRBJ2-5
CDR3 protein: CASSLVSISNTGELFF; V gene: TRBV5-6; clone size: once; J gene: TRBJ2-2
CDR3 protein: CASSSTGTGDGYTF; V gene: TRBV5-1; clone size: NA; J gene: TRBJ1-2
CDR3 protein: CASTRVYYNEQFF; V gene: TRBV6-1; clone size: NA; J gene: TRBJ2-1
CDR3 protein: CAISESITDTQYF; V gene: TRBV10-3; clone size: NA; J gene: TRBJ2-3
CDR3 protein: CASSYAGVDGSPLHF; V gene: TRBV6-5; clone size: once; J gene: TRBJ1-6
CDR3 protein: CASSSLSAARRNEQYF; V gene: TRBV28; clone size: NA; J gene: TRBJ2-7
CDR3 protein: CASSFGRGLMNTEAFF; V gene: TRBV28; clone size: NA; J gene: TRBJ1-1
CDR3 protein: CASSLPAKNIQYF; V gene: TRBV7-9; clone size: NA; J gene: TRBJ2-4
CDR3 protein: CASSYGQGVNTEAFF; V gene: TRBV6-6; clone size: NA; J gene: TRBJ1-1
CDR3 protein: CAWTGQDSYEQYF; V gene: TRBV30; clone size: medium-sized; J gene: TRBJ2-7
CDR3 protein: CASREGTEAFF; V gene: TRBV7-9; clone size: NA; J gene: TRBJ1-1
CDR3 protein: CASRPLRGPRYNEQFF; V gene: TRBV11-2; clone size: NA; J gene: TRBJ2-1
CDR3 protein: CASSLELERGYTF; V gene: TRBV7-9; clone size: NA; J gene: TRBJ1-2
CDR3 protein: CASSVAVEGTMNTEAFF; V gene: TRBV2; clone size: NA; J gene: TRBJ1-1
CDR3 protein: CASSLDPGQPQHF; V gene: TRBV11-2; clone size: few; J gene: TRBJ1-5
CDR3 protein: CASSLWFREGRIEQYF; V gene: TRBV28; clone size: NA; J gene: TRBJ2-7
CDR3 protein: CASSPGVGNLETQYF; V gene: TRBV7-3; clone size: NA; J gene: TRBJ2-5
CDR3 protein: CASSLAQGWETQYF; V gene: TRBV11-2; clone size: NA; J gene: TRBJ2-5
CDR3 protein: CSVELDSYEQYF; V gene: TRBV29-1; clone size: NA; J gene: TRBJ2-7
CDR3 protein: CASSLGGPLGETQYF; V gene: TRBV5-1; clone size: few; J gene: TRBJ2-5
CDR3 protein: CASSLHPNYGYTF; V gene: TRBV28; clone size: few; J gene: TRBJ1-2
CDR3 protein: CASSLGQINEKLFF; V gene: TRBV5-6; clone size: NA; J gene: TRBJ1-4
CDR3 protein: CASSYSGDTGYTF; V gene: TRBV6-5; clone size: NA; J gene: TRBJ1-2
CDR3 protein: CASSFGGVSHNEQFF; V gene: TRBV19; clone size: once; J gene: TRBJ2-1
CDR3 protein: CASSLAPDTEAFF; V gene: TRBV5-6; clone size: NA; J gene: TRBJ1-1
CDR3 protein: CASSQVGTGGPKNIQYF; V gene: TRBV4-2; clone size: once; J gene: TRBJ2-4
CDR3 protein: CAWAISGAGKLFF; V gene: TRBV30; clone size: NA; J gene: TRBJ1-4
CDR3 protein: CASSYRQGETQYF; V gene: TRBV9; clone size: NA; J gene: TRBJ2-5
CDR3 protein: CAINDGASNQPQHF; V gene: TRBV10-3; clone size: NA; J gene: TRBJ1-5
CDR3 protein: CASRVYQETQYF; V gene: TRBV7-2; clone size: NA; J gene: TRBJ2-5